This note documents a single T cell receptor (beta chain) sequence. Its antigen remains unknown. The record originates from a study of CD8+CD57+ T cells in acquired aplastic anemia. Study in general: DNA from sorted CD4+ and CD8+ cells averaged about 3.2 ug. Healthy donors had, on average, around 11 million reads for their CD4+ cells. Study conclusions and caveats: Patients and controls were found to share 25 to 30 CD8+ CDR3 sequences. Patients and controls had CD8+ Simpson's diversity values that were not significantly distinct.

It was genomic DNA that served as the template for profiling TCR beta VDJ and CDR3. TCRdb reanalysed the reads using MiXCR and keeps one entry per CDR3 protein. The table records approximately 380,000 distinct CDR3 sequences, 65% to 80% of them present only once. The CDR3 totals 13 residues. Trimming took 2 bases from V and 2 from J, leaving 4 bases between them. Germline assignment: CDR1 MNHEY and CDR2 SVGAGI. The sequence was collected from a human donor in good health, serving as a control. Sequencing used sorted CD4+, CD8+, or CD8+CD57+ T cells (not recorded which) from PBMCs. The rearrangement joins TRBV6-5 to TRBJ2-1; D not resolved. CDR3 sequence: CASSYDTYNEQFF. Here the CDR3 DNA reads TGTGCCAGCAGTTACGATACCTACAATGAGCAGTTCTTC.